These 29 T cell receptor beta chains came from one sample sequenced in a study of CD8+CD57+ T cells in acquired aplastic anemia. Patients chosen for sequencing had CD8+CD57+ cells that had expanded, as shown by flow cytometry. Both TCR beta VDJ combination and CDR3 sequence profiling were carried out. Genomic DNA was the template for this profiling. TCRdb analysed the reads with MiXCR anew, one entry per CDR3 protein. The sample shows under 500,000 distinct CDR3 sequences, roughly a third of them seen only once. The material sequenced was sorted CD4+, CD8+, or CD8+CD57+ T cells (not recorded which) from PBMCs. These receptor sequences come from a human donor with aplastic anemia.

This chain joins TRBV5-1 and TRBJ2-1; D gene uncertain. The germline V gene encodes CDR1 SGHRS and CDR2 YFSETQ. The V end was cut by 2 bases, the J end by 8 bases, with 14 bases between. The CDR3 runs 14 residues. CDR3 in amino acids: CASSFYGSEDEQFF. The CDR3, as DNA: TGCGCCAGCAGCTTCTATGGTTCCGAGGATGAGCAGTTCTTC.

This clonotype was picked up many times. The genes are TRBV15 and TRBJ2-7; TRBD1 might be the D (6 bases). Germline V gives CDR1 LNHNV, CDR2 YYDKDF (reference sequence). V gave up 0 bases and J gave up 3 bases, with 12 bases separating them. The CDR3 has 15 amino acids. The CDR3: CATSRDRGTFYEQYF. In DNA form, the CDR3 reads TGTGCCACCAGCAGAGATCGAGGGACATTCTACGAGCAGTACTTC.

CDR3 in amino acids: CAWSVERGYEQFF. CDR3 DNA: TGTGCCTGGAGTGTGGAGAGGGGCTATGAGCAGTTCTTC. The rearrangement joins TRBV30 to TRBJ2-1; perhaps D is TRBD1 or TRBD2 (5 bases each). Germline-derived CDR1 and CDR2 are GTSNPN and SVGIG (reference sequence). The CDR3 is made up of 13 amino acids. Trimming cost V 0 bases and J 8 bases, with 11 bases left between them.

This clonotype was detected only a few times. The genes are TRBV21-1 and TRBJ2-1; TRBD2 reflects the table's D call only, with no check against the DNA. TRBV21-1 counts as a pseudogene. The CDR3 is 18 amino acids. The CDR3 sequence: CASSTRSLAGGYYNEQFF. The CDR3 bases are TGTGCCAGCAGCACCCGGAGCCTAGCGGGAGGTTACTACAATGAGCAGTTCTTC.

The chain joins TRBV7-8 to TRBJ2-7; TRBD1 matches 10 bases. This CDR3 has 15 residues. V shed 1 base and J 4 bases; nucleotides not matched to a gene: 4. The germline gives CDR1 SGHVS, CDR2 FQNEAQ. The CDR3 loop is CASSLEGTGEYEQYF. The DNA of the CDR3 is TGTGCCAGCAGCTTAGAAGGGACAGGGGAATACGAGCAGTACTTC. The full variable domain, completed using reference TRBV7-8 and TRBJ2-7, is GAGVSQSPRYKVAKRGQDVALRCDPISGHVSLFWYQQALGQGPEFLTYFQNEAQLDKSGLPSDRFFAERPEGSVSTLKIQRTQQEDSAVYLCASSLEGTGEYEQYFGPGTRLTVT.

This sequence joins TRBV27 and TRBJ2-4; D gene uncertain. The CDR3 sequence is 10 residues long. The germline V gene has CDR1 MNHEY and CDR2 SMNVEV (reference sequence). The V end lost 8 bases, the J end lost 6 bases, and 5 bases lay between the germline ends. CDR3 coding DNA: TGTGCCAGCGGAACAAACATTCAGTACTTC. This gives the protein CASGTNIQYF.

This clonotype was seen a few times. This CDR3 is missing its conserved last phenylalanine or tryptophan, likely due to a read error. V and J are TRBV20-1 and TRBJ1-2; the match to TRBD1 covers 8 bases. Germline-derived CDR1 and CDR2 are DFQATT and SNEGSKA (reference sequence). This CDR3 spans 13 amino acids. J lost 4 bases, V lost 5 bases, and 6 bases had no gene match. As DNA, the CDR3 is TGCAGTGCTCCCCGGGACAGGACCTATGGCTACACCCTC. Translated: CSAPRDRTYGYTL.

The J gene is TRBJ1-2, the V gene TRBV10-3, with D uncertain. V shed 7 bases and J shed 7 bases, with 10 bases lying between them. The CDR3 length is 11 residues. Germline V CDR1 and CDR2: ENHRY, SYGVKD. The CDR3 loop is CAIMAQAGYTF. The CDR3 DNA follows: TGTGCCATCATGGCTCAGGCTGGCTACACCTTC.

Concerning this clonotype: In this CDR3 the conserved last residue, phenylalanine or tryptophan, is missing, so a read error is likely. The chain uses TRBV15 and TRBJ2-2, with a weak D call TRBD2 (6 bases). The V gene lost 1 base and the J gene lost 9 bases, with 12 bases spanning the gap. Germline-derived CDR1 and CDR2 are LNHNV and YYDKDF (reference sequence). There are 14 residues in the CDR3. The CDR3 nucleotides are TGTGCCACCAGCAGAGTGGGACTGCACCGGGAGCTGTTTCTT. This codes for CATSRVGLHRELFL.

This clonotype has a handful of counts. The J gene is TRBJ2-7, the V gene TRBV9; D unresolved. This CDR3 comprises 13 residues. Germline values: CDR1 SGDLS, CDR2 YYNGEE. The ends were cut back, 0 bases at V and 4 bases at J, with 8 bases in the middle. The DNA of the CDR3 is TGTGCCAGCAGCGTAGGGGTAGAATACGAGCAGTACTTC. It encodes CASSVGVEYEQYF.

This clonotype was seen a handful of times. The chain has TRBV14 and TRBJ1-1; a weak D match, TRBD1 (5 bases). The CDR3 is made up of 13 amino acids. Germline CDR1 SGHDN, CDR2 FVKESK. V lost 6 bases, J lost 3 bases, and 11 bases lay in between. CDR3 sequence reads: CASRFGAYTEAFF. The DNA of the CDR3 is TGTGCCAGCAGATTCGGGGCTTACACTGAAGCTTTCTTT.

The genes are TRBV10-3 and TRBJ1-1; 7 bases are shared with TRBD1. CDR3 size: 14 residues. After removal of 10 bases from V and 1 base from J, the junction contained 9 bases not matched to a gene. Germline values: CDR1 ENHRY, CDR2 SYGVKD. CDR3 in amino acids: CASVNRGGNTEAFF. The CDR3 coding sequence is TGTGCCAGCGTAAACAGGGGCGGGAACACTGAAGCTTTCTTT.

CDR3 sequence reads: CSARDSRELYEQYF. The CDR3 DNA is TGCAGTGCTAGAGATTCAAGGGAACTCTACGAGCAGTACTTC. The chain couples TRBV20-1 to TRBJ2-7; D not certain. The CDR3 is made up of 14 amino acids. The germline gives CDR1 DFQATT, CDR2 SNEGSKA (reference sequence). The V end lost 0 bases, the J end lost 3 bases, and 12 bases lay between the germline ends.

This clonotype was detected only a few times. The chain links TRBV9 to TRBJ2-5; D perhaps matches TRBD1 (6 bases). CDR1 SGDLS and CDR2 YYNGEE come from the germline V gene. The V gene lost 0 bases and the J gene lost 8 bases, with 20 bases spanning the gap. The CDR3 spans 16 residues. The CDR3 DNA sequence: TGTGCCAGCAGCGTAGATGAGGGACACCCCCAAGGTACCCAGTACTTC. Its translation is CASSVDEGHPQGTQYF. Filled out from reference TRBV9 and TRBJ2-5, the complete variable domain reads DSGVTQTPKHLITATGQRVTLRCSPRSGDLSVYWYQQSLDQGLQFLIQYYNGEERAKGNILERFSAQQFPDLHSELNLSSLELGDSALYFCASSVDEGHPQGTQYFGPGTRLLVL.

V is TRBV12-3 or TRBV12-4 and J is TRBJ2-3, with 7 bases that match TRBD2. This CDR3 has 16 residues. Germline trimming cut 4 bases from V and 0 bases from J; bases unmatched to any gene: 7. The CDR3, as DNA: TGTGCCAGCAGTTACCCTTCGGGAGGAAGCACAGATACGCAGTATTTT. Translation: CASSYPSGGSTDTQYF.

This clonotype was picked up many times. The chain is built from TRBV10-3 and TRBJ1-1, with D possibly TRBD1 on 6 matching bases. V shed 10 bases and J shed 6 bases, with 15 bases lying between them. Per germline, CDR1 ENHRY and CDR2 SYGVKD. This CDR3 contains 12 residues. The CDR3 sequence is CATEQGGSEAFF. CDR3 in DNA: TGTGCCACCGAACAGGGTGGGTCTGAAGCTTTCTTT.

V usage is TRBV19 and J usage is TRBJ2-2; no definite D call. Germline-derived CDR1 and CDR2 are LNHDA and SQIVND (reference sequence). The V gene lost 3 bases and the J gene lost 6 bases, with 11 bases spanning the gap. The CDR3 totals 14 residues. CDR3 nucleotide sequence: TGTGCCAGTAGTATCCCGAACAGTCCCGGGGAGCTGTTTTTT. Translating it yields CASSIPNSPGELFF. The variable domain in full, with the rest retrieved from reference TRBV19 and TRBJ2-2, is DGGITQSPKYLFRKEGQNVTLSCEQNLNHDAMYWYRQDPGQGLRLIYYSQIVNDFQKGDIAEGYSVSREKKESFPLTVTSAQKNPTAFYLCASSIPNSPGELFFGEGSRLTVL.

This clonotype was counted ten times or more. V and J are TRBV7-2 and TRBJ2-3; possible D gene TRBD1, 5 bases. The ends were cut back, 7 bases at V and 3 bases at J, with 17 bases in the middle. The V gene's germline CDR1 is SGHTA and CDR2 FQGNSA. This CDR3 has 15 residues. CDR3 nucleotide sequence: TGTGCCAGCAAGAGGACACCCGGAGTGACAGATACGCAGTATTTT. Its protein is CASKRTPGVTDTQYF.

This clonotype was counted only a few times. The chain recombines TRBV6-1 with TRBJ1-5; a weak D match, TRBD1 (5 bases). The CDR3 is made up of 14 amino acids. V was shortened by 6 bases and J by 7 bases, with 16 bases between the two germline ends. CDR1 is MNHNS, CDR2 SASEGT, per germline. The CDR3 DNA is TGTGCCAGCAGCAACCGGGACCTGGGACAGCCCCAGCATTTT. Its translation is CASSNRDLGQPQHF.

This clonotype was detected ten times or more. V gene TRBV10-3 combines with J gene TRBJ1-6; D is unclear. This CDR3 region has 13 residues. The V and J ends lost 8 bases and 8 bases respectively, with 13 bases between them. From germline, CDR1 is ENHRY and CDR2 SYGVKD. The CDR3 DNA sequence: TGTGCCATCTCGGCTTCTGGGGATTCACCCCTCCACTTT. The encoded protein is CAISASGDSPLHF.

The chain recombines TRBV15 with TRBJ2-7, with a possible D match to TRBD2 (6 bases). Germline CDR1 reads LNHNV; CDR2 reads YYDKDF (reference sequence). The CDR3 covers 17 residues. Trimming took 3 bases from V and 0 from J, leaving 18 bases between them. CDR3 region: CATSSLSGTESSYEQYF. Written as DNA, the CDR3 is TGTGCCACCAGCAGCTTATCGGGGACTGAGAGCTCCTACGAGCAGTACTTC. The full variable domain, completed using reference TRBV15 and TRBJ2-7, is DAMVIQNPRYQVTQFGKPVTLSCSQTLNHNVMYWYQQKSSQAPKLLFHYYDKDFNNEADTPDNFQSRRPNTSFCFLDIRSPGLGDTAMYLCATSSLSGTESSYEQYFGPGTRLTVT.

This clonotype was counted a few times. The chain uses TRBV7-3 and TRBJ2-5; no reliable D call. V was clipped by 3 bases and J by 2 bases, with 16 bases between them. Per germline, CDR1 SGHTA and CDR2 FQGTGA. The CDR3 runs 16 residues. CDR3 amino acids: CASSFQSNPLQETQYF. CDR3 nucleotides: TGTGCCAGCAGCTTTCAGTCTAACCCACTACAAGAGACCCAGTACTTC.

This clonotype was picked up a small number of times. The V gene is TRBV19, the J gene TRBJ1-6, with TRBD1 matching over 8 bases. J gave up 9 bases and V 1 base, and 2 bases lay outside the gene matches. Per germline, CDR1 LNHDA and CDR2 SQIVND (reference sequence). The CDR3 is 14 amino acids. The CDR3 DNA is TGTGCCAGTAGTATAGGACAGGGGATTTCACCCCTCCACTTT. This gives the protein CASSIGQGISPLHF.

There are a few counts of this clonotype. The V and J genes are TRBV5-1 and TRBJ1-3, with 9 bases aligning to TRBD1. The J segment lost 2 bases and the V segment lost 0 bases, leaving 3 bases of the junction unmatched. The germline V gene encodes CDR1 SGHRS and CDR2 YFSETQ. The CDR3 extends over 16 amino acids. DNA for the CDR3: TGCGCCAGCAGCTTGGCCGGGACAGGGACTGGAAACACCATATATTTT. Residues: CASSLAGTGTGNTIYF. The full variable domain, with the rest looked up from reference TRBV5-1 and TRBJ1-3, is KAGVTQTPRYLIKTRGQQVTLSCSPISGHRSVSWYQQTPGQGLQFLFEYFSETQRNKGNFPGRFSGRQFSNSRSEMNVSTLELGDSALYLCASSLAGTGTGNTIYFGEGSWLTVV.

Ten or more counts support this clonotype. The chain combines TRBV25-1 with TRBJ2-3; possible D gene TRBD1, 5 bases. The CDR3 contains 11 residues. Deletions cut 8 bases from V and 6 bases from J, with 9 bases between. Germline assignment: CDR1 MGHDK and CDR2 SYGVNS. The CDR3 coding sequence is TGTGCCAGCGGGGCGTCTGATACGCAGTATTTT. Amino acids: CASGASDTQYF.

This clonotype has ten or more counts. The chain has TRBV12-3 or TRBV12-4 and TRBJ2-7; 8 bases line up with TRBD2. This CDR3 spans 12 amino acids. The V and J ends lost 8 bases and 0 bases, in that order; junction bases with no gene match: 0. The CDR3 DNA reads TGTGCCAGCGGGACTAGCTCCTACGAGCAGTACTTC. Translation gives CASGTSSYEQYF.

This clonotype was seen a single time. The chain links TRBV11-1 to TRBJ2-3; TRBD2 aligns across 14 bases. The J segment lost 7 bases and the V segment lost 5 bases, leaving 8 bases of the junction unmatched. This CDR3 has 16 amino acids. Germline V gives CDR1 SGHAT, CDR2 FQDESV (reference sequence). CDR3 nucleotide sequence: TGTGCCAGCAGCCGAACGACTAGCGGGGGGGCGAATACGCAGTATTTT. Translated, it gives CASSRTTSGGANTQYF. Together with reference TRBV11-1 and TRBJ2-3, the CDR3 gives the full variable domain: EAEVAQSPRYKITEKSQAVAFWCDPISGHATLYWYRQILGQGPELLVQFQDESVVDDSQLPKDRFSAERLKGVDSTLKIQPAELGDSAMYLCASSRTTSGGANTQYFGPGTRLTVL.

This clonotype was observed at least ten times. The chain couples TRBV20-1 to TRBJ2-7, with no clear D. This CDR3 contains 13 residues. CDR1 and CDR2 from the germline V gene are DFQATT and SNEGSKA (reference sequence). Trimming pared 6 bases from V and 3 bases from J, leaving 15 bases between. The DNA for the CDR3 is TGCAGTGCGCAAGGCGTCGTGGGCTACGAGCAGTACTTC. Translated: CSAQGVVGYEQYF.

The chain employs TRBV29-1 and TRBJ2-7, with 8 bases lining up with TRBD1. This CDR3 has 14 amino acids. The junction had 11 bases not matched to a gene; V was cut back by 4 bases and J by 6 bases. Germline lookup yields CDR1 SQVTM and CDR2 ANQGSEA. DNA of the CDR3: TGCAGCGTTGGACTTCCGGGACAGGTCTGCGAGCAGTACTTC. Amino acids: CSVGLPGQVCEQYF.